Given below is one TCR beta chain in context. Its antigen is undetermined. These data are taken from a study of beta chain features in type 1 diabetes. CDR1 is SEHNR and CDR2 is FQNEAQ in the germline V gene (reference sequence). Trimming shortened V by 6 bases and J by 2 bases, and 10 bases separated the two germline ends. CDR3 length: 13 amino acids. Every bit of the isolated RNA underwent reverse transcription, so sequencing read expressed TCRB transcripts. TCRdb's table, derived via immunoSEQ multiplex PCR, lists solely in-frame clones and lacks some. The table has 30,000 to 45,000 clones, roughly 64% seen once. Sampling consisted of one heparinised blood draw per donor, averaging approximately 100 mL. Via CD45RO/CCR7/CD25/CD127/CD95/CD27, cells of the CD4+ naive, central memory, regulatory and stem cell-like memory subsets were sorted. Study findings and constraints: In all four CD4+ subsets, TCRB CDR3 length was significantly, moderately reduced in type 1 diabetes. Within patients, naive, central memory and Treg TCRB repertoires seemed more similar than within healthy donors.

Sequenced input: Tregs from blood. The genes are TRBV7-9 and TRBJ1-1, with D unresolved. This receptor was identified in a woman aged 25-40 years in good health. The DNA of the CDR3 is TGTGCCAGCAGTAGGGAGACCAACACTGAAGCTTTCTTT. It specifies CASSRETNTEAFF.